A selection of T cell receptor beta chains follows, all from one sample in a study of blood T cell repertoires in COVID-19. Method: immunoSEQ multiplex PCR; TCRdb's copy keeps in-frame clones and lacks some. The sample lists some 200,000 clones, about 83% occurring once. Sample: peripheral blood. All receptors derive from a woman in her twenties or thirties with COVID-19, enrolled during active disease. Each CDR3 is given with its conserved first and last residue. Fields, in order: V gene, D gene, clone size, J gene, CDR3 protein, CDR3 DNA. D genes are given only for firm matches. A clone size is listed for some rows: how often the clone was seen (once, few, many), or a class if it is expanded.

>TRBV6-4|TRBD1|NA|TRBJ1-1
CASSDGTGGSTEAFF
TGTGCCAGCAGTGACGGGACAGGGGGCAGCACTGAAGCTTTCTTT
>TRBV3-1/TRBV3-2|TRBD1|NA|TRBJ1-1
CASSRGQDTEAFF
TGTGCCAGCAGCAGGGGGCAAGACACTGAAGCTTTCTTT
>TRBV11-3|TRBD2|once|TRBJ2-3
CASSLTSGSTDTQYF
TGTGCCAGCAGCTTGACTAGCGGAAGCACAGATACGCAGTATTTT
>TRBV11-2|NA|NA|TRBJ1-4
CASSFPIAGDREKLFF
TGTGCCAGCAGCTTTCCGATTGCAGGGGATAGAGAAAAACTGTTTTTT
>TRBV4-2|TRBD2|NA|TRBJ2-2
CASSQAAAGASNTGELFF
TGTGCCAGCAGCCAAGCTGCAGCGGGGGCCTCGAACACCGGGGAGCTGTTTTTT
>TRBV18|TRBD1|NA|TRBJ2-7
CASSPGGQGRDEQYF
TGTGCCAGCTCACCAGGGGGACAGGGGAGGGACGAGCAGTACTTC
>TRBV27|TRBD2|NA|TRBJ2-7
CASSERAGRSYEQYF
TGTGCCAGCAGTGAGCGAGCGGGGCGCTCCTACGAGCAGTACTTC
>TRBV28|NA|NA|TRBJ1-5
CASSLRQWPQHF
TGTGCCAGCAGTCTTCGACAGTGGCCCCAGCATTTT
>TRBV24-1|TRBD1|NA|TRBJ2-6
CATGSGGYESGANVLTF
TGTGCCACCGGATCAGGGGGTTATGAATCCGGGGCCAACGTCCTGACTTTC
>TRBV11-2|TRBD2|NA|TRBJ2-3
CASSLGLAGGLDTQYF
TGTGCCAGCAGCTTAGGTCTAGCGGGGGGCCTTGATACGCAGTATTTT
>TRBV7-9|NA|NA|TRBJ2-2
CASPPPGDETGELFF
TGTGCCAGTCCCCCCCCCGGGGATGAGACCGGGGAGCTGTTTTTT
>TRBV10-3|NA|few|TRBJ1-1
CAISTGTSNTEAFF
TGTGCCATCAGTACTGGGACAAGCAACACTGAAGCTTTCTTT
>TRBV9|TRBD2|NA|TRBJ2-1
CASSASRTSAYNEQFF
TGTGCCAGCAGCGCCTCCAGAACTAGCGCGTACAATGAGCAGTTCTTC
>TRBV14|NA|few|TRBJ1-1
CASSQDLKNTEAFF
TGTGCCAGCAGCCAGGACTTGAAGAACACTGAAGCTTTCTTT
>TRBV4-2|NA|once|TRBJ2-1
CASSQGGPGYNEQFF
TGTGCCAGCAGCCAAGGGGGGCCAGGGTACAATGAGCAGTTCTTC
>TRBV30|NA|NA|TRBJ1-1
CAWARRSNTEAFF
TGTGCCTGGGCGAGGCGCAGTAACACTGAAGCTTTCTTT